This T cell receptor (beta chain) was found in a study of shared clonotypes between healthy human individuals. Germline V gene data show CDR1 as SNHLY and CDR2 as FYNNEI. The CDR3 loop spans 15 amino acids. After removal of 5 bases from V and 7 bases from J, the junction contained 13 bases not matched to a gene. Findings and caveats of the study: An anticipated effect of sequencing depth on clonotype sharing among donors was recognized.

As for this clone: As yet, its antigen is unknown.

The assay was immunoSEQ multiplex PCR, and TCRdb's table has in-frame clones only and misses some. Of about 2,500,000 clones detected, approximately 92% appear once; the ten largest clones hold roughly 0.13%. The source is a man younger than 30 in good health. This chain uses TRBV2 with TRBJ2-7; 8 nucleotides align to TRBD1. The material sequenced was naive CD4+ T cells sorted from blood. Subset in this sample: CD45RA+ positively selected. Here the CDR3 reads CASSSQAQGAGEQYF. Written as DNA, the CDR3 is TGTGCCAGCAGTTCCCAAGCCCAGGGGGCAGGGGAGCAGTACTTC. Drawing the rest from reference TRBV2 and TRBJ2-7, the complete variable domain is EPEVTQTPSHQVTQMGQEVILRCVPISNHLYFYWYRQILGQKVEFLVSFYNNEISEKSEIFDDQFSVERPDGSNFTLKIRSTKLEDSAMYFCASSSQAQGAGEQYFGPGTRLTVT.